The 31 T cell receptor beta chains below come from one sample, sequenced in a study of control samples from healthy donors and cancer patients. Produced via immunoSEQ multiplex PCR; TCRdb's table is partial and in-frame only. Of roughly 88,000 clones detected, just over 90% appear once; the ten largest clones hold roughly 0.9%. The sample taken for sequencing was blood. The receptors were sampled from a woman in her thirties in good health.

CDR3 amino acids: CASSYAAGTSYEQYF. The CDR3 DNA reads as TGTGCCAGCAGCTACGCAGCGGGGACATCCTACGAGCAGTACTTC. The genes are TRBV5-4 and TRBJ2-7, with D possibly matching TRBD2 (7 bases). CDR1 is SGHNT, CDR2 YYREEE, per germline (reference sequence). This CDR3 spans 15 amino acids. V was trimmed by 3 bases and J by 1 base, leaving 14 bases between them.

V is TRBV20-1 and J is TRBJ1-2; the D gene is possibly TRBD1 (5 bases). The V gene's germline CDR1 is DFQATT and CDR2 SNEGSKA (reference sequence). V dropped 5 bases and J dropped 7 bases, with 11 bases sitting between them. The CDR3 runs 11 residues. For the CDR3, the DNA is TGCAGTGCTCGACCCAGGGCTGGCTACACCTTC. It encodes CSARPRAGYTF.

CDR3 loop: CASTSTFQGTEAFF. The CDR3 bases are TGTGCCAGTACCTCGACTTTCCAGGGAACTGAAGCTTTCTTT. This chain uses TRBV19 with TRBJ1-1; possible D gene TRBD1, 5 bases. This CDR3 contains 14 residues. Germline V lookup: CDR1 LNHDA, CDR2 SQIVND (reference sequence). The V and J ends lost 7 bases and 5 bases respectively, with 17 bases between them.

V usage is TRBV28 and J usage is TRBJ1-5, with D unresolved. The germline gives CDR1 MDHEN, CDR2 SYDVKM. The CDR3 covers 15 residues. Trimming pared 6 bases from V and 0 bases from J, leaving 12 bases between. DNA for the CDR3: TGTGCCAGCAGGGATCAAGGCTATAGCAATCAGCCCCAGCATTTT. Protein: CASRDQGYSNQPQHF.

The chain links TRBV2 to TRBJ1-5; D unresolved. The CDR3 consists of 16 residues. Germline CDR1 and CDR2: SNHLY and FYNNEI. Deletions cut 5 bases from V and 4 bases from J, with 18 bases between. Here the CDR3 reads CASSPPREGKNQPQHF. Written as DNA, the CDR3 is TGTGCCAGCAGTCCTCCGCGAGAAGGGAAGAATCAGCCCCAGCATTTT.

V is TRBV19 and J is TRBJ1-6, with TRBD1 as a possible D gene (5 bases). This CDR3 is 15 amino acids long. Germline assignment: CDR1 LNHDA and CDR2 SQIVND (reference sequence). Trimming stripped 5 bases from V and 0 bases from J, with 8 bases between. The DNA of the CDR3 is TGTGCCAGTAGTTCAGGGAGCTCCTATAATTCACCCCTCCACTTT. Amino acids: CASSSGSSYNSPLHF.

This chain connects TRBV6-6 to TRBJ1-2, with 9 positions matching TRBD1. V was clipped by 5 bases and J by 8 bases; unmatched bases: 9. Germline-derived CDR1 and CDR2 are MNHNY and SVGAGI (reference sequence). The CDR3 has 14 residues. This chain's CDR3 is CASSPLGTGKGYTF. The DNA for the CDR3 is TGTGCCAGCAGTCCCCTTGGGACAGGGAAGGGCTACACCTTC.

The chain links TRBV3-1 (or the pseudogene TRBV3-2) to TRBJ1-1; D not resolved. With 0 bases removed from V and 10 bases from J, the gap between germline ends came to 9 bases. The V gene's germline CDR1 is LGHDT and CDR2 YNNKEL (reference sequence). CDR3 length equals 12 residues. CDR3 residues: CASSQEFDGAFF. CDR3 DNA: TGTGCCAGCAGCCAAGAATTCGATGGAGCTTTCTTT.

The gene calls are TRBV9 and TRBJ1-3; 10 nucleotides agree with TRBD1. The V gene end was trimmed by 2 bases and the J gene end by 2 bases; junction bases not matched to a gene: 7. The CDR3 sequence is 17 residues long. Germline lookup yields CDR1 SGDLS and CDR2 YYNGEE. Here the CDR3 DNA reads TGTGCCAGCAGCGTCTCACCCGGACAGGGGGCTGGAAACACCATATATTTT. The encoded protein is CASSVSPGQGAGNTIYF.

This clone was counted a single time. The J gene is TRBJ1-2, the V gene TRBV5-1; no clear D. Between the trimmed V and J ends, which lost 4 bases and 2 bases, there was a span of 18 bases. CDR1 is SGHRS, CDR2 YFSETQ, per germline. The CDR3 totals 16 residues. This CDR3 reads CASSPTTNGRNYGYTF. The CDR3, as DNA: TGCGCCAGCAGCCCCACCACCAACGGACGGAACTATGGCTACACCTTC.

The V and J genes are TRBV19 and TRBJ1-5, with D perhaps matching TRBD1 (6 bases). CDR1 is LNHDA, CDR2 SQIVND, per germline (reference sequence). Trimming removed 1 base from V and 8 bases from J, with 15 bases in between. The CDR3 covers 15 residues. The CDR3 region is CASSIGVQGKEPQHF. CDR3 DNA sequence: TGTGCCAGTAGTATAGGGGTACAGGGAAAGGAGCCCCAGCATTTT.

The CDR3 nucleotides are TGTGCCACCAGTGACACCTCCTTCTATGGCTACACCTTC. This gives the protein CATSDTSFYGYTF. The rearrangement links TRBV24-1 to TRBJ1-2; D not resolved. V gave up 4 bases and J gave up 4 bases, with 9 bases separating them. The CDR3 has 13 amino acids. CDR1 KGHDR and CDR2 SFDVKD come from the germline V gene.

The chain is built from TRBV27 and TRBJ1-1; TRBD1 is a possible D gene (5 bases). V was trimmed by 4 bases and J by 1 base, leaving 16 bases between them. CDR3 length equals 16 residues. The germline gives CDR1 MNHEY, CDR2 SMNVEV (reference sequence). CDR3 nucleotides: TGTGCCAGCAGTTCCCATCGGGGGGTCGGGAACACTGAAGCTTTCTTT. It encodes CASSSHRGVGNTEAFF.

The chain is built from TRBV9 and TRBJ1-1; a weak D match, TRBD1 (6 bases). CDR1 is SGDLS, CDR2 YYNGEE, per germline. Trimming removed 1 base from V and 5 bases from J, with 12 bases in between. This CDR3 region has 14 residues. This CDR3 is CASSVSTGQTEAFF. The CDR3, as DNA: TGTGCCAGCAGCGTATCCACAGGGCAAACTGAAGCTTTCTTT.

The rearrangement joins TRBV5-1 to TRBJ2-7; TRBD1 agrees at 11 bases. V was pared by 0 bases and J by 5 bases, with 7 bases of the junction left unmatched. Germline assignment: CDR1 SGHRS and CDR2 YFSETQ. CDR3 length equals 16 residues. This CDR3 is CASSLVSGQGANEQYF. The CDR3 nucleotides read TGCGCCAGCAGCTTGGTGTCAGGACAGGGGGCCAACGAGCAGTACTTC.

The chain uses TRBV5-1 and TRBJ2-5; 8 bases are shared with TRBD2. The junction had 13 bases not matched to a gene; V was cut back by 1 base and J by 5 bases. CDR1 is SGHRS and CDR2 is YFSETQ in the germline V gene. The CDR3 covers 17 residues. The CDR3 DNA reads TGCGCCAGCAGCTTGTACCTTGGACGGGGGGGCCGGGAGACCCAGTACTTC. It encodes CASSLYLGRGGRETQYF. The full variable domain, its missing parts supplied by reference TRBV5-1 and TRBJ2-5, is KAGVTQTPRYLIKTRGQQVTLSCSPISGHRSVSWYQQTPGQGLQFLFEYFSETQRNKGNFPGRFSGRQFSNSRSEMNVSTLELGDSALYLCASSLYLGRGGRETQYFGPGTRLLVL.

This sequence joins TRBV6-5 and TRBJ1-2; maybe TRBD1 (6 bases). Germline V gene data show CDR1 as MNHEY and CDR2 as SVGAGI. The length of the CDR3 is 13 residues. V dropped 4 bases and J dropped 2 bases, with 8 bases sitting between them. The CDR3 region has the DNA TGTGCCAGCAGTTCTGACAGGAACTATGGCTACACCTTC. This gives the protein CASSSDRNYGYTF.

V is TRBV7-9 and J is TRBJ2-3, with D unresolved. V dropped 9 bases and J dropped 2 bases, with 15 bases sitting between them. CDR3 length equals 14 residues. Looked up from germline, CDR1 is SEHNR and CDR2 is FQNEAQ (reference sequence). CDR3 region: CASGQADNTDTQYF. In DNA form, the CDR3 reads TGTGCCAGTGGCCAGGCAGATAACACAGATACGCAGTATTTT.

The genes are TRBV12-5 and TRBJ2-7, with TRBD1 identical over 10 bases. V shed 1 base, J shed 6 bases, and the junction held 3 bases outside the gene matches. The germline V gene encodes CDR1 LGHNT and CDR2 FRNRAP. The CDR3 consists of 14 residues. CDR3 region: CASGLGDRGGEQYF. The CDR3 DNA is TGTGCTAGTGGTTTGGGGGACAGGGGAGGCGAGCAGTACTTC.

The gene calls are TRBV27 and TRBJ1-5, with D hard to call. V was clipped by 5 bases and J by 1 base, with 15 bases between them. The CDR3 spans 16 residues. Germline CDR1 MNHEY, CDR2 SMNVEV (reference sequence). The CDR3 here is CASSPDTIPSNQPQHF. For the CDR3, the DNA is TGTGCCAGCAGTCCGGATACAATCCCGAGCAATCAGCCCCAGCATTTT.

J is TRBJ1-2 and V is TRBV10-1, with 8 bases identical to TRBD1. The CDR3 has 13 residues. V was clipped by 8 bases and J by 2 bases; unmatched bases: 4. The V gene's germline CDR1 is WNHNN and CDR2 SYGVQD (reference sequence). The CDR3 nucleotides are TGCGCCAGCTCGACAGGGGCCAACTATGGCTACACCTTC. Translating it yields CASSTGANYGYTF.

The chain uses TRBV3-1 (or the pseudogene TRBV3-2) and TRBJ1-3; 10 bases agree with TRBD1. The V gene's germline CDR1 is LGHDT and CDR2 YNNKEL (reference sequence). The CDR3 spans 15 residues. V lost 4 bases to trimming and J lost 4 bases; unmatched junction nucleotides: 4. Written as DNA, the CDR3 is TGTGCCAGCAGCCGACAGGGGGCGCGAGGAAACACCATATATTTT. It specifies CASSRQGARGNTIYF.

This clone has only a few counts. The genes are TRBV5-1 and TRBJ1-1; D may be TRBD1 (5 bases). CDR3 length: 15 residues. The germline V and J ends were trimmed by 4 bases and 0 bases, with 13 bases remaining between them. The germline V gene encodes CDR1 SGHRS and CDR2 YFSETQ. The CDR3 is CASSPGMVMNTEAFF. The CDR3, as DNA: TGCGCCAGCAGCCCAGGGATGGTGATGAACACTGAAGCTTTCTTT.

The chain is built from TRBV2 and TRBJ2-1; 9 bases match TRBD1. Germline trimming cut 8 bases from V and 3 bases from J; bases unmatched to any gene: 11. Per the germline V gene, CDR1 is SNHLY and CDR2 is FYNNEI. This CDR3 is 16 amino acids long. The CDR3 region has the DNA TGTGCCAGCTTGGACAGGGGTAAGGGGATCTACAATGAGCAGTTCTTC. It translates to CASLDRGKGIYNEQFF.

V usage is TRBV19 and J usage is TRBJ2-7; D unresolved. The germline V and J ends were trimmed by 3 bases and 4 bases, with 10 bases remaining between them. CDR1 and CDR2 from the germline V gene are LNHDA and SQIVND (reference sequence). The CDR3 sequence is 13 residues long. CDR3 coding DNA: TGTGCCAGTAGTATTGGGTATGCGTACGAGCAGTACTTC. Residues: CASSIGYAYEQYF.

This rearrangement joins TRBV5-1 to TRBJ1-5, with unresolved D. CDR3 length equals 13 residues. The V end lost 1 base, the J end lost 5 bases, and 7 bases lay between the germline ends. Germline CDR1 is SGHRS and CDR2 is YFSETQ. CDR3 in amino acids: CASSLLPDQPQHF. The CDR3 bases are TGCGCCAGCAGCTTGCTACCGGATCAGCCCCAGCATTTT.

The rearrangement links TRBV18 to TRBJ1-1, with D perhaps TRBD1 (6 bases). Looked up from germline, CDR1 is KGHSH and CDR2 is LQKENI. This CDR3 comprises 14 residues. V lost 2 bases to trimming and J lost 5 bases, with 12 bases between them. The CDR3 reads CASSPTRGETEAFF. Written as DNA, the CDR3 is TGTGCCAGCTCACCAACAAGGGGGGAGACTGAAGCTTTCTTT.

The genes are TRBV25-1 and TRBJ2-1, with 11 positions matching TRBD1. Per the germline V gene, CDR1 is MGHDK and CDR2 is SYGVNS. Trimming took 4 bases from V and 7 from J; bases not matched to a gene: 9. The CDR3 extends over 16 amino acids. As DNA, the CDR3 is TGTGCCAGCAGTGGCGCCGGGACAGGGGGGAGGAATGAGCAGTTCTTC. Its translation is CASSGAGTGGRNEQFF.

This clone has just one count. J is TRBJ2-5 and V is TRBV4-1, with 10 bases fitting TRBD2. The ends lost 1 base at V and 2 bases at J; junction bases unmatched: 7. Looked up from germline, CDR1 is MGHRA and CDR2 is YSYEKL. The CDR3 contains 17 residues. The DNA of the CDR3 is TGCGCCAGCAGCCAAGTCTTACTAGCGGGGAGTCAAGAGACCCAGTACTTC. Amino acid sequence: CASSQVLLAGSQETQYF.

This chain uses TRBV3-1 (or the pseudogene TRBV3-2) with TRBJ2-1, with 8 positions matching TRBD2. This CDR3 is 15 amino acids long. V shed 4 bases, J shed 3 bases, and the junction held 5 bases outside the gene matches. In germline, CDR1 is LGHDT, CDR2 YNNKEL (reference sequence). The CDR3 loop reads CASSPEREYYNEQFF. The CDR3 DNA reads TGTGCCAGCAGCCCGGAGCGGGAGTACTACAATGAGCAGTTCTTC.

The gene calls are TRBV25-1 and TRBJ2-2, with D perhaps matching TRBD2 (5 bases). Trimming removed 3 bases at V and 1 base at J, with 9 bases between. The CDR3 is made up of 15 amino acids. Germline assignment: CDR1 MGHDK and CDR2 SYGVNS. CDR3 sequence (DNA): TGTGCCAGCAGTGATGCTCGGGAGAACACCGGGGAGCTGTTTTTT. This encodes CASSDARENTGELFF.